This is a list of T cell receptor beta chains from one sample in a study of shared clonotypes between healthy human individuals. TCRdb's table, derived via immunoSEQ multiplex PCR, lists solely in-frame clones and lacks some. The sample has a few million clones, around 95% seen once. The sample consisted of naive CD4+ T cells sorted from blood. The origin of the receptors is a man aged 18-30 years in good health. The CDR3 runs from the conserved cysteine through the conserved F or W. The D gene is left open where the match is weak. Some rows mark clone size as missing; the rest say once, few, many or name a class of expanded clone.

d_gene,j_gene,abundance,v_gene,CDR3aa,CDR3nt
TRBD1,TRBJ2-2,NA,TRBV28,CASLNRGQGGELFF,TGTGCCAGCCTCAACAGGGGGCAAGGCGGGGAGCTGTTTTTT
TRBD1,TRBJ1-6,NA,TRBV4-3,CASSQEQGGGSPLHF,TGCGCCAGCAGCCAAGAACAGGGGGGCGGTTCACCCCTCCACTTT
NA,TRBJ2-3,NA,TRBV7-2,CASSLAGPSTDTQYF,TGTGCCAGCAGCTTAGCGGGACCTAGCACAGATACGCAGTATTTT
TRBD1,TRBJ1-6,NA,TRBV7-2,CASSLSYGTANNSPLHF,TGTGCCAGCAGCTTATCTTACGGGACAGCGAATAATTCACCCCTCCACTTT
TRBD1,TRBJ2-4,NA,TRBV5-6,CASSLGTGNIQYF,TGTGCCAGCAGCTTGGGGACAGGGAACATTCAGTACTTC
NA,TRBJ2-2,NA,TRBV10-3,CAISESFGATGELFF,TGTGCCATCAGTGAGTCGTTTGGGGCAACCGGGGAGCTGTTTTTT
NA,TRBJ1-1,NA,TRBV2,CASSPQVEAFF,TGTGCCAGCAGTCCTCAGGTTGAAGCTTTCTTT
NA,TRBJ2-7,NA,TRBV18,CASSPQGSAYEQYF,TGTGCCAGCTCACCACAGGGGTCGGCCTACGAGCAGTACTTC
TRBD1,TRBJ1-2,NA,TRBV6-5,CASSRKQGGNYGYTF,TGTGCCAGCAGCCGTAAACAGGGGGGAAACTATGGCTACACCTTC
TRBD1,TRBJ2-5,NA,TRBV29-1,CSVVGGQETQYF,TGCAGCGTGGTAGGGGGCCAGGAGACCCAGTACTTC
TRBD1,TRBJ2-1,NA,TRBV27,CASGGQGGIGEQFF,TGTGCCAGCGGAGGACAGGGGGGTATAGGTGAGCAGTTCTTC
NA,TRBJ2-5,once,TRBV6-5,CASKSWGGGKTQYF,TGTGCCAGCAAGAGTTGGGGTGGAGGGAAGACCCAGTACTTC
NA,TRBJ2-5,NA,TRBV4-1,CASSQAIGPYGETQYF,TGCGCCAGCAGCCAAGCGATAGGACCCTACGGGGAGACCCAGTACTTC
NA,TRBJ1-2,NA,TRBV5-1,CASSLGSPGAARGYTF,TGCGCCAGCAGCTTGGGAAGTCCAGGAGCTGCGAGGGGCTACACCTTC
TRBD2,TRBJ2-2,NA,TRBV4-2,CASSQFPGGGAETGELFF,TGTGCCAGCAGCCAATTCCCGGGCGGGGGGGCCGAAACCGGGGAGCTGTTTTTT
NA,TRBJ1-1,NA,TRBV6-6,CASSPRGGAEAFF,TGTGCCAGCAGTCCTCGGGGGGGCGCTGAAGCTTTCTTT
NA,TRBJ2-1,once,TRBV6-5,CASSLGRSNEQFF,TGTGCCAGCAGCCTCGGGAGAAGCAATGAGCAGTTCTTC
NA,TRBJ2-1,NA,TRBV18,CASSPPGADEQFF,TGTGCCAGCTCACCACCCGGTGCGGATGAGCAGTTCTTC
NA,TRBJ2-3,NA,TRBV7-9,CASSSIVLSRPGADTQYF,TGTGCCAGCAGCTCCATAGTGTTGAGTCGCCCTGGGGCAGATACGCAGTATTTT
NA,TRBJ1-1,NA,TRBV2,CARYSPILSGQTNTEAFF,TGTGCCAGATATTCGCCGATCTTGAGCGGGCAAACGAACACTGAAGCTTTCTTT
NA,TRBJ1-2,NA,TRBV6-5,CASRRGVIANYGYTF,TGTGCCAGCAGGAGGGGGGTGATAGCTAACTATGGCTACACCTTC
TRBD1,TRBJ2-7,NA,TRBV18,CASSTTGTSYEQYF,TGTGCCAGCTCAACGACAGGGACCTCCTACGAGCAGTACTTC
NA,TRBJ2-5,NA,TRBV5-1,CASSLESQQETQYF,TGCGCCAGCAGCTTGGAGTCACAGCAAGAGACCCAGTACTTC
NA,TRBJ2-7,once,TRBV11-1,CASSFTGDEQYF,TGTGCCAGCAGCTTTACAGGAGACGAGCAGTACTTC
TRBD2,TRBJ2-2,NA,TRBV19,CASKAGGPITGELFF,TGTGCCAGTAAAGCGGGGGGGCCGATCACCGGGGAGCTGTTTTTT
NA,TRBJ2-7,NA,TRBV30,CAWSDPYEQYF,TGTGCCTGGAGTGACCCTTACGAGCAGTACTTC
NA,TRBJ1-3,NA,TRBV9,CASSVDGTSGNTIYF,TGTGCCAGCAGCGTAGATGGGACGTCTGGAAACACCATATATTTT
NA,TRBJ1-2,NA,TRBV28,CASSLVTDSGGYTF,TGTGCCAGCAGCCTAGTTACAGATTCAGGAGGCTACACCTTC
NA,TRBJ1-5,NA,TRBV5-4,CASSLDRAQPQHF,TGTGCCAGCAGCTTGGACAGGGCTCAGCCCCAGCATTTT
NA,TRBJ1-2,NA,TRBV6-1,CASSQGHYGYTF,TGTGCCAGCAGCCAGGGGCACTATGGCTACACCTTC
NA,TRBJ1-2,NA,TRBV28,CASNLLGKGTNYGYTF,TGTGCCAGCAACCTCCTAGGGAAGGGCACTAACTATGGCTACACCTTC
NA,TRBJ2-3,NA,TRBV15,CATRSSWGVDTQYF,TGTGCCACCAGATCATCCTGGGGTGTAGATACGCAGTATTTT
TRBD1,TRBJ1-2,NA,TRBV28,CASLGQFNYGYTF,TGTGCCAGCCTGGGACAGTTTAACTATGGCTACACCTTC
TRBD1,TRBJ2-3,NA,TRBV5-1,CASSLRDRTRTDTQYF,TGCGCCAGCAGCTTGAGGGACAGGACCCGCACAGATACGCAGTATTTT
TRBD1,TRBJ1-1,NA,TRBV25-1,CASSQPGQGMTEAFF,TGTGCCAGCAGCCAACCGGGACAGGGGATGACTGAAGCTTTCTTT
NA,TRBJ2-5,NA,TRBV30,CAWGYGQETQYF,TGTGCCTGGGGTTACGGGCAGGAGACCCAGTACTTC
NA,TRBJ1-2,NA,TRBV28,CATPGQANYGYTF,TGTGCCACCCCGGGACAAGCTAACTATGGCTACACCTTC
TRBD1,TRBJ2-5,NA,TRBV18,CASSPTGGGETQYF,TGTGCCAGCTCACCGACAGGGGGCGGGGAGACCCAGTACTTC
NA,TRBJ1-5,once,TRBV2,CASSGVGFSNQPQHF,TGTGCCAGCAGCGGGGTGGGTTTCAGCAATCAGCCCCAGCATTTT
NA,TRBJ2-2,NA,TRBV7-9,CASSSGQRELFF,TGTGCCAGCAGCTCCGGACAGAGGGAGCTGTTTTTT
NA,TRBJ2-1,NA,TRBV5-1,CASSFLEDEQFF,TGCGCCAGCAGCTTTCTCGAAGATGAGCAGTTCTTC
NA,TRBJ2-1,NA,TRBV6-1,CASTLPYNEQFF,TGTGCCAGCACCTTACCTTACAATGAGCAGTTCTTC
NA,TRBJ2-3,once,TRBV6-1,CASSERALTDTQYF,TGTGCCAGCAGTGAGCGGGCCCTTACAGATACGCAGTATTTT
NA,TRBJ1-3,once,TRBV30,CAWSRGHSGNTIYF,TGTGCCTGGAGCAGGGGACATTCTGGAAACACCATATATTTT
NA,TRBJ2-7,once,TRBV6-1,CASSARYEQYF,TGTGCCAGCAGTGCCCGCTACGAGCAGTACTTC
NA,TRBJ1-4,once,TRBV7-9,CASSLPRTNEKLFF,TGTGCCAGCAGCTTACCCCGAACTAATGAAAAACTGTTTTTT
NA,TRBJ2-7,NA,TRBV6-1,CASREVGGPLYEQYF,TGTGCCAGCAGGGAGGTGGGGGGGCCCCTCTACGAGCAGTACTTC
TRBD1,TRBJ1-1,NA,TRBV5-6,CASSAGQGKRGAFF,TGTGCCAGCAGCGCAGGACAGGGGAAAAGAGGAGCTTTCTTT
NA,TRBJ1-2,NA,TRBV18,CASSPLRTEFYGYTF,TGTGCCAGCTCACCGCTCCGGACGGAATTCTATGGCTACACCTTC
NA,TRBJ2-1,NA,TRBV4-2,CASSPRYRGGNEQFF,TGTGCCAGCAGCCCCAGATACCGCGGCGGCAATGAGCAGTTCTTC
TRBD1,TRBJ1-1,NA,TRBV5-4,CASSFRDRDDEAFF,TGTGCCAGCAGCTTCCGGGACAGGGACGATGAAGCTTTCTTT